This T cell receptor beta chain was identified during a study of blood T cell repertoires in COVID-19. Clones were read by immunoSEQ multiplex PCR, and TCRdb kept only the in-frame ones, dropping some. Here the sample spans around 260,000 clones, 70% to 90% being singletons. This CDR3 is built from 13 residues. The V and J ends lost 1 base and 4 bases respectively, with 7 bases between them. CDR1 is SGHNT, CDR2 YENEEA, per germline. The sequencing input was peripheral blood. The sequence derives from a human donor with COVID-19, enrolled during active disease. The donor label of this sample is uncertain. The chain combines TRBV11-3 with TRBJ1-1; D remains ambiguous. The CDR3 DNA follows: TGTGCCAGCAGCTTAGGTACAGTCACTGAAGCTTTCTTT. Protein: CASSLGTVTEAFF.